The next 12 T cell receptor beta chains were all read from a single sample in a study of blood T cell repertoires in COVID-19. Sequencing was performed with immunoSEQ multiplex PCR; in TCRdb, only in-frame clones are kept and a portion is missing. Among a few hundred thousand clones, roughly 89% were seen once, and the ten largest hold roughly 2.3%. Sequencing was performed on peripheral blood. These receptors came from a man aged 45-65 years with acute or convalescent COVID-19.

V is TRBV18 and J is TRBJ1-3, with 10 bases lining up with TRBD1. The CDR3 has 18 amino acids. CDR1 and CDR2 (germline): KGHSH, LQKENI. Unmatched junction bases numbered 11, after V lost 6 bases and J lost 0 bases. CDR3 amino acids: CASSWTGGVNLSGNTIYF. The CDR3 DNA sequence: TGTGCCAGCTCCTGGACAGGGGGAGTTAATCTCTCTGGAAACACCATATATTTT.

The chain carries TRBV6-1 and TRBJ1-5; D is ambiguous. V gave up 3 bases and J gave up 8 bases, with 14 bases separating them. Germline V gene data show CDR1 as MNHNS and CDR2 as SASEGT. The CDR3 length is 14 residues. The CDR3 region is CASSDLRRREPQHF. The DNA of the CDR3 is TGTGCCAGCAGTGACCTCAGGAGGCGGGAGCCCCAGCATTTT.

The chain links TRBV7-8 to TRBJ1-2; no clear D gene. Germline CDR1 SGHVS, CDR2 FQNEAQ. V gave up 1 base and J gave up 3 bases, with 6 bases separating them. This CDR3 is built from 13 residues. The DNA for the CDR3 is TGTGCCAGCAGCTTAGATGAGGACTATGGCTACACCTTC. This encodes CASSLDEDYGYTF.

The chain employs TRBV29-1 and TRBJ1-1; 9 bases match TRBD1. CDR3 length: 14 amino acids. The V segment lost 7 bases and the J segment 0 bases; nucleotides outside the gene matches: 6. CDR1 is SQVTM, CDR2 ANQGSEA, per germline. The CDR3 nucleotides read TGCAGCGCTTGGGGACAGGGATTGAACACTGAAGCTTTCTTT. This sequence encodes CSAWGQGLNTEAFF.

The chain joins TRBV4-1 to TRBJ2-1, with D possibly being TRBD1 (6 bases). This CDR3 is 11 amino acids long. Germline loops: CDR1 MGHRA, CDR2 YSYEKL. The V gene lost 8 bases and the J gene lost 5 bases, with 7 bases spanning the gap. The CDR3 region is CASRDNNEQFF. The DNA for the CDR3 is TGCGCCAGCCGGGACAACAATGAGCAGTTCTTC.

The chain carries TRBV6-6 and TRBJ1-3, with 7 bases identical to TRBD1. CDR3 length equals 14 residues. Germline CDR1 MNHNY, CDR2 SVGAGI (reference sequence). J was trimmed by 8 bases and V by 6 bases; bases with no gene match: 10. The CDR3, as DNA: TGTGCCAGCAGACTCAAGGGGGCTTTGGACACCATATATTTT. It is translated as CASRLKGALDTIYF.

V and J are TRBV30 and TRBJ2-2; perhaps TRBD1 as D (5 bases). The germline V gene has CDR1 GTSNPN and CDR2 SVGIG (reference sequence). CDR3 length: 15 residues. With 0 bases removed from V and 7 bases from J, the gap between germline ends came to 15 bases. The CDR3 sequence is CAWSVLLGVGGELFF. CDR3 DNA: TGTGCCTGGAGTGTACTCCTAGGGGTCGGCGGGGAGCTGTTTTTT.

The J gene is TRBJ2-3, the V gene TRBV2; TRBD2 agrees at 7 bases. The CDR3 spans 17 residues. V trimming: 2 bases; J trimming: 6 bases; junction bases outside the gene matches: 14. The germline gives CDR1 SNHLY, CDR2 FYNNEI. CDR3 in DNA: TGTGCCAGCAGTGAAAGGTTGGAGCGGGGATTCCGTGATACGCAGTATTTT. Translated: CASSERLERGFRDTQYF.

V is TRBV7-8 and J is TRBJ2-1, with TRBD2 matching 8 bases. J gave up 8 bases and V 1 base, and 7 bases lay outside the gene matches. The germline V gene encodes CDR1 SGHVS and CDR2 FQNEAQ. This CDR3 spans 15 amino acids. The DNA of the CDR3 is TGTGCCAGCAGCTTAGGTGACGGGGGGGCCTATGAGCAGTTCTTC. This codes for CASSLGDGGAYEQFF.

The chain combines TRBV6-5 with TRBJ1-1; 11 nucleotides align to TRBD1. The germline V gene encodes CDR1 MNHEY and CDR2 SVGAGI. After removal of 5 bases from V and 11 bases from J, the junction contained 13 bases not matched to a gene. CDR3 size: 15 residues. CDR3 amino acids: CASSQPGQGESGAFF. CDR3 bases: TGTGCCAGCAGTCAACCGGGACAGGGGGAATCGGGGGCTTTCTTT.

V and J are TRBV6-2 or TRBV6-3 and TRBJ2-2; no clear D. Deletions cut 2 bases from V and 2 bases from J, with 6 bases between. Germline loops: CDR1 MNHEY, CDR2 SVGEGT. The CDR3 has 14 residues. The CDR3 coding sequence is TGTGCCAGCAGTTACCTGGCAAACACCGGGGAGCTGTTTTTT. Its translation is CASSYLANTGELFF.

V and J are TRBV5-5 and TRBJ1-3, with TRBD1 identical over 8 bases. Losses at the gene ends were 7 bases for V and 2 bases for J; bases not matched to a gene: 5. This CDR3 spans 14 amino acids. The V gene's germline CDR1 is SGHKS and CDR2 YYEKEE (reference sequence). The DNA of the CDR3 is TGTGCCAGCGCAGGGGGCGTAACTGGAAACACCATATATTTT. It encodes CASAGGVTGNTIYF.